This record covers a single T cell receptor beta chain. Its antigen remains unknown. Each donor gave one heparinised blood draw averaging around 120 mL. All of the isolated RNA was reverse transcribed, so expressed TCRB transcripts were sequenced. TCRdb's copy holds only in-frame clones and misses some; the assay was immunoSEQ multiplex PCR. The sample lists 150,000 to 190,000 clones; around 10% were seen once. This CDR3 has 15 amino acids. Deletions cut 6 bases from V and 4 bases from J, with 16 bases between. The entry originates in a study of beta chain features in type 1 diabetes. The study's findings and limits: All four CD4+ subsets of Type 1 diabetes patients contained TCRB CDR3s that were moderately but significantly shorter. Researchers reported that naive, central memory and Treg TCRB repertoires appeared more similar in patients than in healthy donors.

The TCR comes from a young man in good health. J is TRBJ1-3 and V is TRBV23-1, with D unresolved. TRBV23-1 is an ORF, and what it does is uncertain. The sequenced material came from central memory CD4+ T cells from blood. The CDR3 here is CASRPVGGFGNTIYF. The CDR3 bases are TGCGCCAGCAGGCCCGTAGGAGGATTCGGAAACACCATATATTTT.